The rows below give T cell receptor beta chains drawn from one sample of a study of blood T cell repertoires in COVID-19. Assay: immunoSEQ multiplex PCR; the TCRdb copy retains only in-frame clones and omits some. The sample records over 300,000 clones, around 83% being singletons. Specimen: peripheral blood. The receptors derive from a woman between 45 and 65 years old with acute or convalescent COVID-19. Both conserved end residues are part of each CDR3. A D gene is named only where the DNA matches it firmly. The size of a clone is reported for some rows only, either as once, few or many, or as a class for expanded clones.

clone size,D gene,V gene,J gene,CDR3 protein,CDR3 DNA
once,TRBD1,TRBV3-1/TRBV3-2,TRBJ2-1,CASTDRESYNEQFF,TGTGCCAGCACTGACAGGGAGTCCTACAATGAGCAGTTCTTC
-,TRBD1,TRBV9,TRBJ1-1,CASSGDRGIEPNTEAFF,TGTGCCAGCAGCGGGGACAGGGGAATTGAACCGAACACTGAAGCTTTCTTT
-,TRBD1,TRBV6-2/TRBV6-3,TRBJ1-1,CASSRDRGTEAFF,TGTGCCAGCAGTCGGGACAGGGGAACTGAAGCTTTCTTT
-,TRBD2,TRBV19,TRBJ2-3,CASSIQYSGTSTSDTQYF,TGTGCCAGTAGTATACAATATTCCGGGACTAGCACGTCAGATACGCAGTATTTT
-,TRBD1,TRBV5-1,TRBJ1-2,CASSPRTGSFYGYTF,TGCGCCAGCAGCCCGAGGACAGGCTCCTTCTATGGCTACACCTTC
-,TRBD1,TRBV30,TRBJ2-4,CAWRESGGAVHIQYF,TGTGCCTGGAGGGAATCAGGGGGCGCGGTTCACATTCAGTACTTC
once,TRBD1,TRBV7-2,TRBJ1-2,CASSLVGTGVGYGYTF,TGTGCCAGCAGCTTAGTAGGGACAGGGGTCGGATATGGCTACACCTTC
-,-,TRBV18,TRBJ2-5,CASSPPVDRPYQETQYF,TGTGCCAGCTCACCACCCGTCGACAGACCGTACCAAGAGACCCAGTACTTC
-,-,TRBV3-1/TRBV3-2,TRBJ1-2,CASSQEGGLYGYTF,TGTGCCAGCAGCCAAGAAGGCGGCCTCTATGGCTACACCTTC
-,-,TRBV5-4,TRBJ2-5,CASSHSGVRQETQYF,TGTGCCAGCAGCCATTCAGGGGTGAGACAAGAGACCCAGTACTTC
-,-,TRBV7-2,TRBJ1-6,CASRFQVSYNSPLHF,TGTGCCAGCAGGTTCCAGGTCTCCTATAATTCACCCCTCCACTTT
-,-,TRBV10-1,TRBJ1-4,CASSRGGTDEKLFF,TGCGCCAGCAGCCGTGGGGGGACGGACGAAAAACTGTTTTTT
-,-,TRBV7-9,TRBJ2-7,CASSLAMGRDEQYF,TGTGCCAGCAGCTTAGCGATGGGCAGGGATGAGCAGTACTTC
-,-,TRBV28,TRBJ2-5,CASSPWGAGETQYF,TGTGCCAGCAGCCCCTGGGGAGCGGGCGAGACCCAGTACTTC
-,-,TRBV11-2,TRBJ1-3,CASSLDWTVSGNTIYF,TGTGCCAGCAGCTTAGATTGGACAGTCTCTGGAAACACCATATATTTT
few,TRBD1,TRBV19,TRBJ1-1,CASSADRGDTEAFF,TGTGCCAGTAGTGCCGACAGGGGAGACACTGAAGCTTTCTTT
-,TRBD2,TRBV10-3,TRBJ2-7,CATRNGGDAVEQYF,TGTGCCACCCGTAACGGGGGGGATGCGGTCGAGCAGTACTTC
-,TRBD2,TRBV11-2,TRBJ2-3,CASAGLSTDTQYF,TGTGCCTCAGCGGGATTAAGCACAGATACGCAGTATTTT